Each of the 21 T cell receptor beta chains below was sequenced from the same sample in a study of high-grade serous ovarian cancer treatment subgroups. Using immunoSEQ multiplex PCR, the repertoire was profiled, and TCRdb retains in-frame clones only, with some absent. This sample has about 5,000 clones; almost 70% occur once, and the top ten carry about a sixth. Tumor samples were obtained before definitive surgery or chemotherapy. Sequencing was performed on tumor tissue. The receptors derive from a human donor with high-grade serous ovarian cancer.

V and J are TRBV18 and TRBJ1-4, with TRBD1 matching over 9 bases. The CDR3 sequence is 17 residues long. Trimming at V came to 1 base and at J to 4 bases, leaving 7 bases not matched to a gene. Germline V lookup: CDR1 KGHSH, CDR2 LQKENI. For the CDR3, the DNA is TGTGCCAGCTCACCACGAAGGACAGGGGATAATAATGAAAAACTGTTTTTT. This encodes CASSPRRTGDNNEKLFF.

This clone was found a few times. This chain links TRBV7-9 with TRBJ1-1, with 7 bases aligning to TRBD1. Germline loops: CDR1 SEHNR, CDR2 FQNEAQ (reference sequence). CDR3 size: 16 residues. With 1 base clipped from V and 4 bases from J, the junction kept 9 bases outside the gene matches. In DNA, the CDR3 is TGTGCCAGCAGCTTAGTAGGGGGCGACGGGACCACTGAAGCTTTCTTT. This encodes CASSLVGGDGTTEAFF.

This chain joins TRBV5-4 and TRBJ1-2; D gene uncertain. This CDR3 has 15 residues. Germline values: CDR1 SGHNT, CDR2 YYREEE (reference sequence). The ends were cut back, 1 base at V and 8 bases at J, with 18 bases in the middle. DNA for the CDR3: TGTGCCAGCAGCTTGCCGGCCGGCCGGCAGCGGGGCTACACCTTC. It is translated as CASSLPAGRQRGYTF. Full variable domain (remainder filled in from reference TRBV5-4 and TRBJ1-2): ETGVTQSPTHLIKTRGQQVTLRCSSQSGHNTVSWYQQALGQGPQFIFQYYREEENGRGNFPPRFSGLQFPNYSSELNVNALELDDSALYLCASSLPAGRQRGYTFGSGTRLTVV.

V usage is TRBV6-6 and J usage is TRBJ1-1; D gene ambiguous. The germline gives CDR1 MNHNY, CDR2 SVGAGI (reference sequence). CDR3 length: 12 residues. With 5 bases removed from V and 4 bases from J, the gap between germline ends came to 8 bases. CDR3 nucleotides: TGTGCCAGCAGTCACACAGTCACTGAAGCTTTCTTT. Amino acid sequence: CASSHTVTEAFF.

The rearrangement uses TRBV10-3 and TRBJ1-5, with a tentative D call TRBD1 (5 bases). Germline CDR1 reads ENHRY; CDR2 reads SYGVKD. The CDR3 spans 14 residues. V dropped 4 bases and J dropped 5 bases, with 12 bases sitting between them. DNA for the CDR3: TGTGCCATCAGTGTGGAGGGGCACGATCAGCCCCAGCATTTT. Amino acid sequence: CAISVEGHDQPQHF.

CDR3 sequence (DNA): TGCAGTGCTAGGGAGGGGATCGAGCAGTACGTC. Amino acids: CSAREGIEQYV. V and J are TRBV20-1 and TRBJ2-7; D perhaps matches TRBD2 (6 bases). There are 11 residues in the CDR3. Germline-derived CDR1 and CDR2 are DFQATT and SNEGSKA (reference sequence). Trimming stripped 3 bases from V and 6 bases from J, with 9 bases between.

J is TRBJ2-1 and V is TRBV27, with TRBD2 identical over 9 bases. Germline trimming cut 7 bases from V and 6 bases from J; bases unmatched to any gene: 10. The CDR3 is 15 residues long. The V gene's germline CDR1 is MNHEY and CDR2 SMNVEV (reference sequence). This chain's CDR3 is CASTPRLAGFNEQFF. In nucleotides, the CDR3 is TGTGCCAGCACCCCTAGGCTAGCGGGGTTCAATGAGCAGTTCTTC.

V is TRBV7-9 and J is TRBJ1-5; 10 nucleotides match TRBD1. The CDR3 covers 15 residues. CDR1 and CDR2 from the germline V gene are SEHNR and FQNEAQ (reference sequence). V lost 4 bases, J lost 1 base, and 1 base stayed unmatched. The CDR3 loop is CASSSGQGSNQPQHF. CDR3 in DNA: TGTGCCAGCAGCTCGGGACAGGGGAGCAATCAGCCCCAGCATTTT.

This clone was detected only once. This rearrangement joins TRBV7-2 to TRBJ1-1; D is undetermined. The CDR3 length is 17 residues. V was trimmed by 4 bases and J by 0 bases, leaving 18 bases between them. Per germline, CDR1 SGHTA and CDR2 FQGNSA. This CDR3 is CASSWAGLDTLNTEAFF. CDR3 in DNA: TGTGCCAGCAGCTGGGCGGGTCTTGACACCTTGAACACTGAAGCTTTCTTT.

The chain couples TRBV5-8 to TRBJ1-2, with no clear D. The CDR3 runs to 11 residues. Germline V lookup: CDR1 SGHTS, CDR2 YDEGEE. Trimming pared 4 bases from V and 4 bases from J, leaving 5 bases between. CDR3 protein: CASSQIYGYTF. For the CDR3, the DNA is TGTGCCAGCAGCCAGATCTATGGCTACACCTTC.

The V and J genes are TRBV6-1 and TRBJ2-3; 12 bases are shared with TRBD2. This CDR3 is built from 15 residues. V lost 5 bases, J lost 5 bases, and 5 bases stayed unmatched. Germline CDR1 reads MNHNS; CDR2 reads SASEGT. The CDR3 sequence is CASSTSSGGGDTQYF. DNA for the CDR3: TGTGCCAGCAGTACTTCTAGCGGGGGGGGAGATACGCAGTATTTT.

The genes are TRBV14 and TRBJ2-5, with D unresolved. CDR3 length: 13 residues. The germline CDR1 and CDR2 sequences are SGHDN and FVKESK. Trimming took off 0 bases at V and 4 bases at J, with 6 bases between the two ends. The CDR3 region has the DNA TGTGCCAGCAGCCAAGAAGTAAGAGAGACCCAGTACTTC. It translates to CASSQEVRETQYF.

This clone came up once. The chain is built from TRBV27 and TRBJ2-4, with D perhaps TRBD2 (6 bases). This CDR3 has 18 residues. Per germline, CDR1 MNHEY and CDR2 SMNVEV (reference sequence). The V and J ends lost 3 bases and 0 bases respectively, with 18 bases between them. The CDR3, as DNA: TGTGCCAGCAGTTTCTACGGAGGGGCCGGCACAGCCAAAAACATTCAGTACTTC. Translated: CASSFYGGAGTAKNIQYF.

This clone has a single count. The chain links TRBV19 to TRBJ2-5; unclear D gene. The J call may be mistaken, given a closer DNA end match to TRBJ2-7. There are 13 residues in the CDR3. Germline CDR1 and CDR2: LNHDA and SQIVND (reference sequence). CDR3 nucleotide sequence: TGTGCCAGTAGTATGGGGTGGGCCTACGAGCAGTACTTC. Encoded protein: CASSMGWAYEQYF.

The chain uses TRBV15 and TRBJ1-2, with TRBD1 identical over 7 bases. This CDR3 is built from 18 residues. V shed 3 bases, J shed 4 bases, and the junction held 17 bases outside the gene matches. CDR1 is LNHNV and CDR2 is YYDKDF in the germline V gene (reference sequence). Here the CDR3 DNA reads TGTGCCACCAGCAGGCTGGCGGGACAGACGAGATCTGCCTATGGCTACACCTTC. Translation: CATSRLAGQTRSAYGYTF. Variable domain in full (rest from reference TRBV15 and TRBJ1-2): DAMVIQNPRYQVTQFGKPVTLSCSQTLNHNVMYWYQQKSSQAPKLLFHYYDKDFNNEADTPDNFQSRRPNTSFCFLDIRSPGLGDTAMYLCATSRLAGQTRSAYGYTFGSGTRLTVV.

The V call is TRBV7-9, the J call TRBJ2-3; TRBD2 aligns across 12 bases. The CDR3 totals 17 residues. The germline V gene has CDR1 SEHNR and CDR2 FQNEAQ (reference sequence). J was trimmed by 1 base and V by 5 bases; bases with no gene match: 7. The CDR3 protein is CASSPTRLAGGTDTQYF. The CDR3 DNA reads as TGTGCCAGCAGCCCGACCCGACTAGCGGGGGGCACAGATACGCAGTATTTT.

This CDR3 reads CASSLVQGRNSGANVLTF. In DNA form, the CDR3 reads TGTGCCAGCAGCTTGGTACAGGGACGGAATTCCGGGGCCAACGTCCTGACTTTC. The gene calls are TRBV5-5 and TRBJ2-6, with TRBD1 as a possible D gene (6 bases). There are 18 residues in the CDR3. With 0 bases removed from V and 4 bases from J, the gap between germline ends came to 17 bases. The germline V gene encodes CDR1 SGHKS and CDR2 YYEKEE (reference sequence).

This clone was detected only a few times. V gene TRBV2 combines with J gene TRBJ1-6; TRBD1 matches at 7 bases. The germline CDR1 and CDR2 sequences are SNHLY and FYNNEI. There are 14 residues in the CDR3. V lost 6 bases, J lost 10 bases, and 9 bases stayed unmatched. CDR3 in amino acids: CASSGDRVRSPLHF. The CDR3, as DNA: TGTGCCAGCAGCGGTGACAGGGTCCGATCACCCCTCCACTTT. Drawing the rest from reference TRBV2 and TRBJ1-6, the complete variable domain is EPEVTQTPSHQVTQMGQEVILRCVPISNHLYFYWYRQILGQKVEFLVSFYNNEISEKSEIFDDQFSVERPDGSNFTLKIRSTKLEDSAMYFCASSGDRVRSPLHFGNGTRLTVT.

This clone was recorded a few times. The chain combines TRBV29-1 with TRBJ1-1; D is uncertain. The length of the CDR3 is 11 residues. The germline gives CDR1 SQVTM, CDR2 ANQGSEA. Trimming removed 4 bases at V and 0 bases at J, with 3 bases between. This CDR3 reads CSVGMNTEAFF. The CDR3 DNA follows: TGCAGCGTTGGTATGAACACTGAAGCTTTCTTT.

This clone was recorded a few times. The CDR3 is CASSQVVAREQFF. The CDR3 DNA is TGCGCCAGCAGCCAAGTTGTAGCTCGTGAGCAGTTCTTC. J is TRBJ2-1 and V is TRBV4-3; D gene ambiguous. Germline lookup yields CDR1 LGHNA and CDR2 YSLEER. Trimming shortened V by 1 base and J by 9 bases, and 10 bases separated the two germline ends. The CDR3 totals 13 residues.

The V gene is TRBV6-5, the J gene TRBJ1-1; D remains unclear. The V end lost 0 bases, the J end lost 1 base, and 6 bases lay between the germline ends. This CDR3 comprises 14 residues. Germline V CDR1 and CDR2: MNHEY, SVGAGI. CDR3 coding DNA: TGTGCCAGCAGTTACTCGAGACAGAACACTGAAGCTTTCTTT. Translated, it gives CASSYSRQNTEAFF.